A single sample gave rise to the 27 T cell receptor beta chains below, sequenced in a study of T cell repertoires in cytomegalovirus infection (dated by TCRdb to between 2017 and 2020). These reads were obtained on an Illumina HiSeq 1500. TCRdb handled the public reads itself, with Q25 trimming in fastp and clone calling in MiXCR, and kept productive beta chains. Every CDR3 protein is listed once, alongside the most common genes and DNA of its rows. The sample table contains hundreds of thousands of distinct CDR3 sequences; only one count was recorded for under 40% of them. The ten largest account for roughly an eighth of the sample. Sequenced: PBMCs. These receptors were taken from a human donor in good health (CMV status not recorded). Some clones in this sample may be carry-over from other donors' samples.

Concerning this clonotype itself: Relative to the germline gene, one junction end is altered; a read error may explain this. The chain carries TRBV7-2 and TRBJ2-7; no reliable D call. Germline V gene data show CDR1 as SGHTA and CDR2 as FQGNSA. The CDR3 has 15 amino acids. This chain's CDR3 is CASSLDGGSSYEKYF. For the CDR3, the DNA is TGTGCCAGCAGCTTAGATGGCGGCAGCTCCTACGAGAAGTACTTC.

The sample holds many counts of this clonotype. The V call is TRBV7-8, the J call TRBJ1-1; 12 nucleotides agree with TRBD1. The CDR3 extends over 16 amino acids. Looked up from germline, CDR1 is SGHVS and CDR2 is FQNEAQ. After removal of 2 bases from V and 5 bases from J, the junction contained 6 bases not matched to a gene. This CDR3 is CASSLQGTGGWTEAFF. CDR3 nucleotides: TGTGCCAGCAGCTTACAGGGGACAGGGGGCTGGACTGAAGCTTTCTTT.

This clonotype was recorded only once. The V call is TRBV7-2, the J call TRBJ2-5; a weak D match, TRBD2 (6 bases). The CDR3 length is 15 residues. V shed 2 bases and J shed 5 bases, with 15 bases lying between them. Germline V CDR1 and CDR2: SGHTA, FQGNSA. The CDR3: CASSLPAGRSETQYF. The DNA of the CDR3 is TGTGCCAGCAGCTTACCGGCGGGGAGGTCTGAGACCCAGTACTTC.

The V gene is TRBV6-1, the J gene TRBJ1-5; 7 bases are a match to TRBD1. The CDR3 has 16 amino acids. The V gene's germline CDR1 is MNHNS and CDR2 SASEGT. The ends lost 2 bases at V and 5 bases at J; junction bases unmatched: 9. The CDR3 here is CASSEPWDSLDQPQHF. The DNA of the CDR3 is TGTGCCAGCAGTGAACCTTGGGACAGTCTGGATCAGCCCCAGCATTTT.

The CDR3 here is CASSVTGGDQETQYF. In DNA form, the CDR3 reads TGTGCCAGCAGCGTGACAGGGGGAGACCAAGAGACCCAGTACTTC. J is TRBJ2-5 and V is TRBV7-8; 9 nucleotides agree with TRBD1. The CDR3 totals 15 residues. J was trimmed by 0 bases and V by 5 bases; bases with no gene match: 4. The germline V gene has CDR1 SGHVS and CDR2 FQNEAQ.

The rearrangement links TRBV6-6 to TRBJ2-7; TRBD1 matches at 8 bases. V lost 6 bases and J lost 1; bases outside the gene matches: 5. CDR1 is MNHNY and CDR2 is SVGAGI in the germline V gene (reference sequence). The CDR3 is made up of 14 amino acids. The CDR3 loop reads CASRRTGRSYEQYF. The CDR3 DNA reads as TGTGCCAGCAGGAGGACAGGGAGGTCCTACGAGCAGTACTTC.

Points on this clonotype: It is likely a read error, because the conserved phenylalanine at the end of the CDR3 is missing. V usage is TRBV7-2 and J usage is TRBJ2-7, with D unclear. This CDR3 spans 14 amino acids. Germline assignment: CDR1 SGHTA and CDR2 FQGNSA. V lost 2 bases, J lost 3 bases, and 11 bases lay in between. The CDR3 protein is CASSLRVDFYEQYL. CDR3 in DNA: TGTGCCAGCAGCTTACGGGTGGATTTCTACGAGCAGTACTTA.

In this sample, this clonotype turned up many times. This sequence joins TRBV6-6 and TRBJ2-6; D is ambiguous. The CDR3 spans 15 residues. V lost 2 bases, J lost 0 bases, and 5 bases lay in between. The germline gives CDR1 MNHNY, CDR2 SVGAGI (reference sequence). CDR3 in amino acids: CASSYEGSGANVLTF. The CDR3 DNA sequence: TGTGCCAGCAGTTACGAAGGCTCTGGGGCCAACGTCCTGACTTTC.

In its sample, this clonotype was seen a few times. This sequence joins TRBV7-2 and TRBJ2-4; maybe TRBD2 (6 bases). Germline CDR1 and CDR2: SGHTA and FQGNSA. This CDR3 region has 16 residues. The ends were cut back, 1 base at V and 8 bases at J, with 18 bases in the middle. CDR3: CASSLGPRGPGDIQYF. CDR3 nucleotides: TGTGCCAGCAGCTTAGGGCCTAGAGGGCCGGGAGACATTCAGTACTTC.

V gene TRBV5-4 combines with J gene TRBJ2-5, with D tentatively TRBD1 or TRBD2 (6 bases each). Between the trimmed V and J ends, which lost 4 bases and 4 bases, there was a span of 17 bases. The germline V gene encodes CDR1 SGHNT and CDR2 YYREEE (reference sequence). The CDR3 loop spans 15 amino acids. The CDR3 loop is CASSSSGGPSETQYF. In nucleotides, the CDR3 is TGTGCCAGCAGCAGTTCTGGGGGGCCATCAGAGACCCAGTACTTC.

Worth noting for this clonotype: One junction end does not reproduce the germline sequence, and a read error may be involved. The rearrangement joins TRBV12-3 or TRBV12-4 to TRBJ2-4; 8 bases agree with TRBD2. This CDR3 has 12 amino acids. The CDR3 nucleotides are TGTGCCAGCAGTTTATTGGGACTAGTGCTAAACTTC. Translated, it gives CASSLLGLVLNF.

The chain is built from TRBV4-3 and TRBJ1-1, with unresolved D. Germline values: CDR1 LGHNA, CDR2 YSLEER. Trimming cost V 0 bases and J 0 bases, with 8 bases left between them. The CDR3 has 15 amino acids. The CDR3 DNA reads as TGCGCCAGCAGCCAAGATGCCAGGTTGAACACTGAAGCTTTCTTT. This sequence encodes CASSQDARLNTEAFF.

J is TRBJ2-3 and V is TRBV23-1; D assignment may be TRBD1 or TRBD2 (5 bases each). Being an ORF, TRBV23-1 has a function that is uncertain. Trimming shortened V by 3 bases and J by 11 bases, and 12 bases separated the two germline ends. CDR3 length equals 12 residues. The CDR3 DNA sequence: TGCGCCAGCAGTCAGGTCGGGACGCAGCAGTATTTT. Amino acids: CASSQVGTQQYF.

This chain joins TRBV2 and TRBJ1-6; no reliable D call. V gave up 3 bases and J gave up 10 bases, with 16 bases separating them. Germline-derived CDR1 and CDR2 are SNHLY and FYNNEI. The CDR3 spans 15 residues. This CDR3 reads CASSEEQQVRSPLHF. Here the CDR3 DNA reads TGTGCCAGCAGTGAGGAACAGCAGGTTCGGTCACCCCTCCACTTT.

Notes on this clonotype: A much larger clone lies one base from this, so it may be a read error. The gene calls are TRBV24-1 and TRBJ2-7, with TRBD1 as a possible D gene (6 bases). The CDR3 sequence is 11 residues long. Germline V gives CDR1 KGHDR, CDR2 SFDVKD. CDR3 DNA: TGTGCCACCGGACAGAACTACGAGCATTACTTC. Translation: CATGQNYEHYF.

This clonotype has only a few counts. This chain uses TRBV2 with TRBJ1-1; D unresolved. The CDR3 is 13 amino acids. CDR1 and CDR2 from the germline V gene are SNHLY and FYNNEI. Trimming stripped 7 bases from V and 5 bases from J, with 14 bases between. CDR3 sequence (DNA): TGTGCCAGCAATTCAGCTCTTGGGACTGAAGCTTTCTTT. The encoded protein is CASNSALGTEAFF.

This clonotype was found a few times. The J gene is TRBJ1-5, the V gene TRBV7-8; D is possibly TRBD1 (5 bases). Germline lookup yields CDR1 SGHVS and CDR2 FQNEAQ. There are 15 residues in the CDR3. V was trimmed by 3 bases and J by 3 bases, leaving 12 bases between them. The chain's CDR3 is CASSLRGGFNQPQHF. In DNA, the CDR3 is TGTGCCAGCAGCTTGAGGGGCGGCTTCAATCAGCCCCAGCATTTT.

At least ten counts were recorded for this clonotype. This chain uses TRBV10-2 with TRBJ2-5; D possibly uses TRBD1 or TRBD2 (5 bases each). The CDR3 has 16 residues. Per the germline V gene, CDR1 is WSHSY and CDR2 is SAAADI. With 6 bases removed from V and 4 bases from J, the gap between germline ends came to 21 bases. The CDR3 nucleotides read TGCGCCAGCAGAACAGCCGGGGCCCTGACGGGAGAGACCCAGTACTTC. This translates into CASRTAGALTGETQYF.

This clonotype has ten or more counts. This rearrangement joins TRBV7-6 to TRBJ1-6; TRBD1 matches 8 bases. The V and J ends lost 5 bases and 6 bases, in that order; junction bases with no gene match: 9. The CDR3 has 16 amino acids. The V gene's germline CDR1 is SGHVS and CDR2 FNYEAQ. The CDR3 loop is CASSPTGEIANSPLHF. The CDR3 DNA reads TGTGCCAGCAGCCCGACAGGGGAAATCGCTAATTCACCCCTCCACTTT. Drawing the rest from reference TRBV7-6 and TRBJ1-6, the complete variable domain is GAGVSQSPRYKVTKRGQDVALRCDPISGHVSLYWYRQALGQGPEFLTYFNYEAQQDKSGLPNDRFSAERPEGSISTLTIQRTEQRDSAMYRCASSPTGEIANSPLHFGNGTRLTVT.

In regard to this clonotype: Sequence at one end of the junction differs from germline and may be a read error. The chain combines TRBV5-1 with TRBJ2-1; D perhaps matches TRBD2 (5 bases). This CDR3 contains 16 residues. The germline V gene encodes CDR1 SGHRS and CDR2 YFSETQ. The DNA of the CDR3 is TGCGCCATCAGCTTGACCCTCCCGAGGGAATACAATGAGCAGTTCTTC. It yields the protein CAISLTLPREYNEQFF.

V is TRBV19 and J is TRBJ2-2; 9 bases match TRBD1. The CDR3 consists of 16 residues. The germline gives CDR1 LNHDA, CDR2 SQIVND (reference sequence). After removal of 4 bases from V and 0 bases from J, the junction contained 3 bases not matched to a gene. The CDR3 is CASSKDRGPNTGELFF. DNA of the CDR3: TGTGCCAGTAGTAAGGACAGGGGCCCGAACACCGGGGAGCTGTTTTTT.

Points on this clonotype: The junction departs from the called germline gene at one end, perhaps through a read error. The chain recombines TRBV6-6 with TRBJ2-1; no reliable D call. The CDR3 loop spans 16 amino acids. CDR1 and CDR2 (germline): MNHNY, SVGAGI (reference sequence). The CDR3 protein is CASSYQTETVYNEPFF. As DNA, the CDR3 is TGTGCCAGCAGTTATCAGACCGAAACGGTCTACAATGAGCCGTTCTTC.

The chain joins TRBV28 to TRBJ2-3; maybe TRBD2 (6 bases). This CDR3 has 14 residues. Germline values: CDR1 MDHEN, CDR2 SYDVKM. V lost 4 bases to trimming and J lost 1 base, with 9 bases between them. CDR3 in amino acids: CASSYSSGTDTQYF. The CDR3 DNA reads as TGTGCCAGCAGTTACTCTAGCGGCACAGATACGCAGTATTTT.

The rearrangement links TRBV25-1 to TRBJ1-1; D is possibly TRBD1 (5 bases). V was clipped by 2 bases and J by 0 bases, with 7 bases between them. There are 14 residues in the CDR3. Germline CDR1 reads MGHDK; CDR2 reads SYGVNS. CDR3 nucleotide sequence: TGTGCCAGCAGTGAACAGGGAATGAACACTGAAGCTTTCTTT. Translation: CASSEQGMNTEAFF.

This clonotype was recorded once. The chain is built from TRBV2 and TRBJ1-5; D is ambiguous. The CDR3 loop spans 14 amino acids. Germline V gene sequence: CDR1 SNHLY, CDR2 FYNNEI. Trimming stripped 3 bases from V and 7 bases from J, with 13 bases between. In DNA form, the CDR3 reads TGTGCCAGCAGTGAGGGAGAGGGCGGACAGCCCCAGCATTTT. Encoded protein: CASSEGEGGQPQHF.

This clonotype was detected ten times or more. The junction differs from germline at one of its ends, possibly a read error. The chain uses TRBV7-2 and TRBJ1-2; D is ambiguous. Germline-derived CDR1 and CDR2 are SGHTA and FQGNSA. The CDR3 length is 13 residues. This CDR3 is CASSLEGGTRLPF. Written as DNA, the CDR3 is TGTGCCAGCAGCTTAGAGGGCGGCACACGTCTCCCCTTC.

This clonotype was counted at least ten times. V gene TRBV7-2 combines with J gene TRBJ2-7, with a possible D match to TRBD1 (6 bases). Trimming left V 6 bases short and J 2 bases short, with 17 bases between. This CDR3 is 15 amino acids long. Germline lookup yields CDR1 SGHTA and CDR2 FQGNSA. The CDR3 sequence is CASRQEPAGAYEQYF. As DNA, the CDR3 is TGTGCCAGCAGACAGGAGCCGGCAGGGGCCTACGAGCAGTACTTC.